The 17 T cell receptor beta chains listed next were all sequenced from one sample in a study of human T cells and chemical hapten exposure. Each CDR3 protein gets one entry after TCRdb re-called the RACE reads with MiXCR. Altogether under 300,000 distinct CDR3 sequences are present, approximately 8.6% being singletons, with the ten largest covering approximately 2.2%. Documented time point: pre-sensitization, week 0. The treatment was: therapeutic diphenylcyclopropenone sensitization with weekly scalp DPC. Here the sequenced sample was whole blood, taken in connection with sensitization to the hapten diphenylcyclopropenone (DPC). All receptors come from a woman aged 40 to 50 with alopecia areata. Some clones in this sample may be carry-over from other donors' samples.

This clonotype was found many times. The chain combines TRBV3-1 with TRBJ1-2; no clear D. Trimming cost V 0 bases and J 5 bases, with 7 bases left between them. The CDR3 has 13 amino acids. Germline loops: CDR1 LGHDT, CDR2 YNNKEL (reference sequence). CDR3 residues: CASSQEVGYGYTF. DNA of the CDR3: TGTGCCAGCAGCCAAGAAGTGGGGTATGGCTACACCTTC.

This clonotype was detected only a few times. V and J are TRBV5-1 and TRBJ2-1; D ambiguous. The CDR3 contains 14 residues. Trimming stripped 0 bases from V and 9 bases from J, with 13 bases between. The V gene's germline CDR1 is SGHRS and CDR2 YFSETQ. DNA of the CDR3: TGCGCCAGCAGCTTGGAACTGACGCGCAGTGAGCAGTTCTTC. Translating it yields CASSLELTRSEQFF.

The chain is built from TRBV2 and TRBJ2-7; possible D gene TRBD2, 6 bases. Germline V CDR1 and CDR2: SNHLY, FYNNEI. CDR3 length equals 12 residues. Trimming shortened V by 7 bases and J by 2 bases, and 9 bases separated the two germline ends. The DNA for the CDR3 is TGTGCCAGCACTAGCGCCCCCTACGAGCAGTACTTC. This codes for CASTSAPYEQYF.

This clonotype came up a few times. V gene TRBV7-2 combines with J gene TRBJ1-1; 7 bases align to TRBD1. V dropped 3 bases and J dropped 5; count of bases not matched to a gene: 3. The CDR3 extends over 13 amino acids. CDR1 is SGHTA and CDR2 is FQGNSA in the germline V gene. CDR3 residues: CASSFAGGTEAFF. Here the CDR3 DNA reads TGTGCCAGCAGCTTTGCAGGGGGAACTGAAGCTTTCTTT.

The CDR3 sequence: CSASSSRNYQETQYF. The CDR3 nucleotides read TGCAGTGCTAGTTCCAGCCGTAATTACCAAGAGACCCAGTACTTC. This chain uses TRBV20-1 with TRBJ2-5; D unresolved. Germline V gene lookup returns CDR1 DFQATT and CDR2 SNEGSKA (reference sequence). The V gene lost 3 bases and the J gene lost 0 bases, with 14 bases spanning the gap. The length of the CDR3 is 15 residues.

This clonotype was recorded at least ten times. The rearrangement uses TRBV5-1 and TRBJ1-5; no clear D gene. The CDR3 spans 13 residues. Germline-derived CDR1 and CDR2 are SGHRS and YFSETQ. The V end was cut by 0 bases, the J end by 7 bases, with 8 bases between. In DNA form, the CDR3 reads TGCGCCAGCAGCTTGGCCCCAACCCAGCCCCAGCATTTT. The encoded protein is CASSLAPTQPQHF.

The chain is built from TRBV4-2 and TRBJ2-1; a possible D gene is TRBD2 (6 bases). Trimming pared 4 bases from V and 6 bases from J, leaving 16 bases between. The CDR3 totals 15 residues. Germline V gene sequence: CDR1 LGHNA, CDR2 YNFKEQ. CDR3 sequence: CASSPRPSGGNEQFF. The DNA of the CDR3 is TGTGCCAGCAGCCCACGACCGTCCGGGGGCAATGAGCAGTTCTTC.

A few counts support this clonotype. The chain employs TRBV12-3 or TRBV12-4 and TRBJ2-6; D perhaps matches TRBD1 (5 bases). V was pared by 5 bases and J by 4 bases, with 9 bases between. The CDR3 has 14 amino acids. CDR3 sequence reads: CASSGAAGANVLTF. In DNA, the CDR3 is TGTGCCAGCAGTGGGGCGGCCGGGGCCAACGTCCTGACTTTC.

Only a few counts were recorded for this clonotype. The chain links TRBV29-1 to TRBJ2-6; tentative D call: TRBD1 (6 bases). The germline V and J ends were trimmed by 7 bases and 0 bases, with 19 bases remaining between them. This CDR3 spans 17 amino acids. Germline CDR1 SQVTM, CDR2 ANQGSEA. The CDR3 region is CSAETGPLNSGANVLTF. DNA for the CDR3: TGCAGCGCAGAAACAGGGCCCCTCAACTCTGGGGCCAACGTCCTGACTTTC.

This clonotype was detected a few times. The chain carries TRBV7-2 and TRBJ2-3; a weak D match, TRBD2 (5 bases). This CDR3 spans 13 amino acids. The germline V gene encodes CDR1 SGHTA and CDR2 FQGNSA. Trimming pared 8 bases from V and 4 bases from J, leaving 13 bases between. CDR3 residues: CASGRIEADTQYF. CDR3 bases: TGTGCCAGCGGGAGAATCGAGGCAGATACGCAGTATTTT.

V usage is TRBV14 and J usage is TRBJ2-5; D call uncertain. There are 14 residues in the CDR3. Germline loops: CDR1 SGHDN, CDR2 FVKESK. V gave up 2 bases and J gave up 5 bases, with 12 bases separating them. CDR3 nucleotide sequence: TGTGCCAGCAGCCAATCAGATGGGTTTGAGACCCAGTACTTC. It is translated as CASSQSDGFETQYF.

This clonotype was seen repeatedly, ten times or more. This rearrangement joins TRBV29-1 to TRBJ2-3; 8 bases line up with TRBD1. The CDR3 runs 14 residues. CDR1 SQVTM and CDR2 ANQGSEA come from the germline V gene. The V gene end was trimmed by 2 bases and the J gene end by 5 bases; junction bases not matched to a gene: 6. CDR3 amino acids: CSVENQGAIDTQYF. CDR3 bases: TGCAGCGTTGAAAATCAGGGGGCCATAGATACGCAGTATTTT.

V and J are TRBV20-1 and TRBJ2-7; no firm D call. The V end was cut by 5 bases, the J end by 4 bases, with 9 bases between. The CDR3 is 11 residues long. Germline V gives CDR1 DFQATT, CDR2 SNEGSKA (reference sequence). The CDR3 loop is CSAPTVYEQYF. CDR3 nucleotides: TGCAGTGCTCCTACGGTGTACGAGCAGTACTTC.

This clonotype was counted at least ten times. The V call is TRBV12-3 or TRBV12-4, the J call TRBJ1-3; D unresolved. V lost 3 bases and J lost 3, with 9 bases in between. This CDR3 spans 14 amino acids. The CDR3 sequence: CASSFWGNGNTIYF. CDR3 DNA: TGTGCCAGCAGTTTCTGGGGTAATGGAAACACCATATATTTT.

This clonotype was detected a few times. This rearrangement joins TRBV6-5 to TRBJ1-1, with D uncertain. This CDR3 has 11 residues. Trimming left V 9 bases short and J 2 bases short, with 7 bases between. The germline gives CDR1 MNHEY, CDR2 SVGAGI. The DNA of the CDR3 is TGTGCCAGTCGGGTTAACACTGAAGCTTTCTTT. Its protein is CASRVNTEAFF.

The rearrangement uses TRBV7-9 and TRBJ2-2; 11 positions agree with TRBD2. Germline trimming cut 6 bases from V and 5 bases from J; bases unmatched to any gene: 8. This CDR3 has 16 amino acids. The germline CDR1 and CDR2 sequences are SEHNR and FQNEAQ (reference sequence). CDR3 sequence (DNA): TGTGCCAGCAGTCCACCGGGACTAGCGGATACCGGGGAGCTGTTTTTT. It translates to CASSPPGLADTGELFF.

V and J are TRBV28 and TRBJ1-2; tentative D call: TRBD1 (5 bases). From germline, CDR1 is MDHEN and CDR2 SYDVKM. The CDR3 sequence is 14 residues long. Trimming stripped 3 bases from V and 4 bases from J, with 12 bases between. The CDR3 sequence: CASSFGAGSYGYTF. CDR3 sequence (DNA): TGTGCCAGCAGTTTCGGTGCAGGGTCCTATGGCTACACCTTC.